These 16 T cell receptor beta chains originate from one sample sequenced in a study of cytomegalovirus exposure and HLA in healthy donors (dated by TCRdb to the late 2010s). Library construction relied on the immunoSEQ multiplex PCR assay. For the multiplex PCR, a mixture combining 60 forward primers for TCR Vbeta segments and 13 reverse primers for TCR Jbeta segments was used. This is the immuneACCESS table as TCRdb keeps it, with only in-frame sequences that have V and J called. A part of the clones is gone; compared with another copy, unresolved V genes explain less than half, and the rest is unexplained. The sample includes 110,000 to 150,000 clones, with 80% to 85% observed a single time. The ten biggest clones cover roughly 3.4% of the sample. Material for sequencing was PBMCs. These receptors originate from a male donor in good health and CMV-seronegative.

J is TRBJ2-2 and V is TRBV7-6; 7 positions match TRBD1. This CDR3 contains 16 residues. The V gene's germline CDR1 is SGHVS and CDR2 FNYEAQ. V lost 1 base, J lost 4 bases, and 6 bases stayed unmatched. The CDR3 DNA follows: TGTGCCAGCAGCTTAGTCGGACAGGCAATCACCGGGGAGCTGTTTTTT. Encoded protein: CASSLVGQAITGELFF.

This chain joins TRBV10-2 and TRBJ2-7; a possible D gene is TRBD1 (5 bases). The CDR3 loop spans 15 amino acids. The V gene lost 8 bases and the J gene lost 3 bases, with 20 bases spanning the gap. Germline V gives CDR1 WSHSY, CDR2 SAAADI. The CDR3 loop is CASLPGSNAFYEQYF. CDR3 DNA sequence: TGCGCCAGCCTCCCAGGGTCTAACGCGTTCTACGAGCAGTACTTC.

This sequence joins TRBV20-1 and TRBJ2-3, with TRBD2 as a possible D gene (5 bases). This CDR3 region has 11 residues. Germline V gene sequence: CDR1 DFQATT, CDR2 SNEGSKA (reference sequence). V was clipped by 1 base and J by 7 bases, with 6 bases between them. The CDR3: CSARGEYTQYF. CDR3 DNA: TGCAGTGCTAGAGGGGAGTATACGCAGTATTTT.

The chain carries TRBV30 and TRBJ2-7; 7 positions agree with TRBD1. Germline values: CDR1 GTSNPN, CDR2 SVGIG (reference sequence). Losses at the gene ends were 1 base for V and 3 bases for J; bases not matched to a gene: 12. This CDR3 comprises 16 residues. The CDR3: CAWSEIFWDSNYEQYF. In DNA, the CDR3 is TGTGCCTGGAGTGAGATTTTCTGGGACAGTAACTACGAGCAGTACTTC.

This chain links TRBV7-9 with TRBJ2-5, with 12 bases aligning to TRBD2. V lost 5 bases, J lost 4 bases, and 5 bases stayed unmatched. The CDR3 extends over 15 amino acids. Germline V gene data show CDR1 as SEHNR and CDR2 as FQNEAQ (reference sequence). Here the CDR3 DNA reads TGTGCCAGCAGCCCACTAGCGGGAGGACGAGAGACCCAGTACTTC. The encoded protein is CASSPLAGGRETQYF.

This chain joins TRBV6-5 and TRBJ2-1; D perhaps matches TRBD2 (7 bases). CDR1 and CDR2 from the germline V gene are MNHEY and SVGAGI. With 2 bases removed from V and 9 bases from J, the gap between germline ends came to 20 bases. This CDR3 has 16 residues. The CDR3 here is CASSYRITGGGSEQFF. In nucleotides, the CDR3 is TGTGCCAGCAGTTACCGTATAACCGGGGGCGGGAGTGAGCAGTTCTTC.

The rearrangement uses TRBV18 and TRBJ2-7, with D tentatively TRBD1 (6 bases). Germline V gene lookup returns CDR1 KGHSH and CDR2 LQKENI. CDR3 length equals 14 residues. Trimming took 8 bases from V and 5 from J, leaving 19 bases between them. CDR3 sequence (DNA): TGTGCCAGCACGACAACCGGGACAAACCACGAGCAGTACTTC. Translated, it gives CASTTTGTNHEQYF.

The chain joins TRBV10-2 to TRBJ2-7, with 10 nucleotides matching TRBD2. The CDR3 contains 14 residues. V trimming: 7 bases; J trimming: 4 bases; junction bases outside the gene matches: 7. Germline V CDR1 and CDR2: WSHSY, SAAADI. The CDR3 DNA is TGCGCCAGCACCCTAGCGGGAGTCTCTTACGAGCAGTACTTC. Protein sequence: CASTLAGVSYEQYF.

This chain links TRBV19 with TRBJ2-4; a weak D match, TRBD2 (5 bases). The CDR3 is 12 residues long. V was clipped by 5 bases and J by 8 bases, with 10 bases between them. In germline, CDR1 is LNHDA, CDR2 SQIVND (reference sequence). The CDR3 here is CASSLHGDIQYF. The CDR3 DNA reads TGTGCCAGTAGTCTCCACGGGGACATTCAGTACTTC.

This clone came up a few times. The CDR3 reads CASSPHLTGELFF. CDR3 nucleotides: TGTGCCAGCAGCCCCCACTTAACCGGGGAGCTGTTTTTT. The chain couples TRBV11-2 to TRBJ2-2; D uncertain. In germline, CDR1 is SGHAT, CDR2 FQNNGV. This CDR3 comprises 13 residues. The V end lost 5 bases, the J end lost 5 bases, and 9 bases lay between the germline ends.

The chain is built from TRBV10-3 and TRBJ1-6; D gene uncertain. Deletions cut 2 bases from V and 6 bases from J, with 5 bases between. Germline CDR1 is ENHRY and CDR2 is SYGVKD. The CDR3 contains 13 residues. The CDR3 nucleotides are TGTGCCATCAGTGAGCTTCTTAATTCACCCCTCCACTTT. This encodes CAISELLNSPLHF.

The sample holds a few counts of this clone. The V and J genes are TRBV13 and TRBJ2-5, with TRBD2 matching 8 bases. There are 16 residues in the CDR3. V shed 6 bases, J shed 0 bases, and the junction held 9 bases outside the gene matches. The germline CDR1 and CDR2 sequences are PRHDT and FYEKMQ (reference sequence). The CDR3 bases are TGTGCCAGCAGACGTCCTAGCGGGCTTGACCAAGAGACCCAGTACTTC. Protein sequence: CASRRPSGLDQETQYF.

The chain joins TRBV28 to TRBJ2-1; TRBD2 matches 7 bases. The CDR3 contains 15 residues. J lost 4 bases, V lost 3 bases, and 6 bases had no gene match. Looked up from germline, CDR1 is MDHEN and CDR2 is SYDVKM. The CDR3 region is CASSFAGDPYNEQFF. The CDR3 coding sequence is TGTGCCAGCAGTTTCGCGGGAGATCCTTACAATGAGCAGTTCTTC.

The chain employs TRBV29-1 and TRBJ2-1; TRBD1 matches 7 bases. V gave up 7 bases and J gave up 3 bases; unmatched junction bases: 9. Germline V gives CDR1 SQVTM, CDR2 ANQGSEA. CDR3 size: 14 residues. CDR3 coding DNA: TGCAGCGGGGACGCACAGGGGATCTACAATGAGCAGTTCTTC. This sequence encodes CSGDAQGIYNEQFF.

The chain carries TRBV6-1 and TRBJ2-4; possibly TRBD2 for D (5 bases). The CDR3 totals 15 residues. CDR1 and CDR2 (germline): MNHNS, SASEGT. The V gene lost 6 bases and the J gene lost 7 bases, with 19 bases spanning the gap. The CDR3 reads CASSPNMVGGNIQYF. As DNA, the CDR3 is TGTGCCAGCAGCCCCAATATGGTAGGAGGCAACATTCAGTACTTC.

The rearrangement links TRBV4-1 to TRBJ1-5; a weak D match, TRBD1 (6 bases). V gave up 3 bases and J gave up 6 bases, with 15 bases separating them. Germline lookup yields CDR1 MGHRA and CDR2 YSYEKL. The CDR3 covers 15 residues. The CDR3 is CASSHLWGGSQPQHF. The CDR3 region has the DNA TGCGCCAGCAGCCACCTGTGGGGGGGCAGTCAGCCCCAGCATTTT.